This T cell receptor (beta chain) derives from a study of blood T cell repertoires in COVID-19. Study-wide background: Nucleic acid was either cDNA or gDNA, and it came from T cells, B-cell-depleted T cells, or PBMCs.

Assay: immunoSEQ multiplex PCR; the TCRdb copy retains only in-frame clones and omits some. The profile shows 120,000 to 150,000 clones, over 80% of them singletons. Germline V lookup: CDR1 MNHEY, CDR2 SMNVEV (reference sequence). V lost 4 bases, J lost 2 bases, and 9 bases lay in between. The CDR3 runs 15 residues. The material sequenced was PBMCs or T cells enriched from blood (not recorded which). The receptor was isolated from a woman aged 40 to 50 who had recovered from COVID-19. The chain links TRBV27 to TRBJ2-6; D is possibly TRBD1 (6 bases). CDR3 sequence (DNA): TGTGCCAGCAGTTATACAGGGACTGGGGCCAACGTCCTGACTTTC. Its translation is CASSYTGTGANVLTF.